Each of the 13 T cell receptor beta chains below was sequenced from the same sample in a study of T-cell memory formation after mild COVID-19. TCRdb reanalysed the 5' RACE reads using MiXCR and keeps one entry per CDR3 protein. The sample includes roughly 550,000 distinct CDR3 sequences, about a fifth of them seen just once. The sequenced sample consisted of PBMCs or a T cell subset sorted from them (not recorded which). Receptors were obtained from an adult woman who had mild COVID-19 (a few samples of this study predate the infection). Cell type and time point are not known.

This chain connects TRBV7-2 to TRBJ2-2; 9 bases match TRBD1. The J segment lost 1 base and the V segment lost 8 bases, leaving 8 bases of the junction unmatched. CDR1 is SGHTA, CDR2 FQGNSA, per germline. The CDR3 sequence is 16 residues long. CDR3: CASRAPGQGNTGELFF. The CDR3 DNA reads as TGTGCCAGCCGAGCCCCGGGACAGGGGAACACCGGGGAGCTGTTTTTT.

This clonotype occurred a few times. This sequence joins TRBV6-5 and TRBJ2-1, with 7 bases lining up with TRBD2. There are 15 residues in the CDR3. From germline, CDR1 is MNHEY and CDR2 SVGAGI. The trim removed 4 bases at V and 1 base at J, leaving 4 bases unmatched. CDR3 nucleotide sequence: TGTGCCAGCAGTTCCCCTAGCGGATCCTACAATGAGCAGTTCTTC. Protein: CASSSPSGSYNEQFF.

A remark on this clonotype: A much larger clone differs from this one at a single base, so this may be a read error. The V call is TRBV12-3 or TRBV12-4, the J call TRBJ1-2; no clear D. Trimming took off 5 bases at V and 1 base at J, with 2 bases between the two ends. The CDR3 is made up of 11 amino acids. CDR3 in DNA: TGTGCCAGCAGTAATAACTATGGCTACACCTTC. It yields the protein CASSNNYGYTF.

The chain carries TRBV20-1 and TRBJ1-1; D remains ambiguous. Germline CDR1 and CDR2: DFQATT and SNEGSKA (reference sequence). V gave up 4 bases and J gave up 1 base, with 10 bases separating them. The CDR3 length is 13 residues. In DNA form, the CDR3 reads TGCAGTGCTATCAGGCTACCGAACACTGAAGCTTTCTTT. As protein: CSAIRLPNTEAFF.

The rearrangement links TRBV4-3 to TRBJ1-6; 7 nucleotides line up with TRBD1. Trimming took 4 bases from V and 6 from J; bases not matched to a gene: 6. This CDR3 has 15 amino acids. CDR1 LGHNA and CDR2 YSLEER come from the germline V gene. In nucleotides, the CDR3 is TGCGCCAGCAGCCTGGACAGGTTGGGTAATTCACCCCTCCACTTT. The encoded protein is CASSLDRLGNSPLHF.

This clonotype was picked up a small number of times. The CDR3 region has the DNA TGCGCCAGCAGCCAAGTTAGCGGGATTGGGTACGAGCAGTACTTC. It yields the protein CASSQVSGIGYEQYF. The gene calls are TRBV4-3 and TRBJ2-7; 8 bases are a match to TRBD2. The V gene's germline CDR1 is LGHNA and CDR2 YSLEER. The CDR3 consists of 15 residues. The trim removed 1 base at V and 4 bases at J, leaving 6 bases unmatched.

The table lists this clonotype with a few counts. The rearrangement joins TRBV7-3 to TRBJ1-1; no firm D call. Looked up from germline, CDR1 is SGHTA and CDR2 is FQGTGA. The CDR3 is 14 amino acids. V was pared by 5 bases and J by 3 bases, with 13 bases between. As DNA, the CDR3 is TGTGCCAGCAGCCTGTATGCCCGGGACACTGAAGCTTTCTTT. As protein: CASSLYARDTEAFF.

The chain employs TRBV6-5 and TRBJ1-2, with 9 bases that match TRBD1. CDR3 length equals 13 residues. V shed 6 bases and J 7 bases; nucleotides not matched to a gene: 6. Germline V gene data show CDR1 as MNHEY and CDR2 as SVGAGI. CDR3 sequence reads: CASRRDRESGYTF. The CDR3 nucleotides read TGTGCCAGCAGAAGGGACAGGGAAAGTGGCTACACCTTC.

V is TRBV19 and J is TRBJ2-1, with D perhaps given as TRBD1 or TRBD2 (5 bases each). Trimming took off 7 bases at V and 9 bases at J, with 19 bases between the two ends. Germline V lookup: CDR1 LNHDA, CDR2 SQIVND (reference sequence). There are 14 residues in the CDR3. The CDR3 DNA follows: TGTGCCAGTAAATTGTCTGGGGCGAGGGTTGAGCAGTTCTTC. Translated: CASKLSGARVEQFF.

This clonotype was observed many times. The rearrangement uses TRBV3-1 and TRBJ2-7; no definite D call. Germline CDR1 LGHDT, CDR2 YNNKEL (reference sequence). This CDR3 comprises 12 residues. Trimming left V 0 bases short and J 4 bases short, with 4 bases between. The CDR3 region is CASSQETYEQYF. In DNA, the CDR3 is TGTGCCAGCAGCCAAGAAACTTACGAGCAGTACTTC.

The sample holds a few counts of this clonotype. The gene calls are TRBV7-6 and TRBJ1-3; the D is unclear. There are 15 residues in the CDR3. Trimming cost V 4 bases and J 0 bases, with 10 bases left between them. Germline V gene data show CDR1 as SGHVS and CDR2 as FNYEAQ. The CDR3 coding sequence is TGTGCCAGCAGCTCGGACGGATTCTCTGGAAACACCATATATTTT. Translated: CASSSDGFSGNTIYF.

The genes are TRBV12-3 or TRBV12-4 and TRBJ1-1, with unresolved D. Deletions cut 5 bases from V and 2 bases from J, with 12 bases between. The CDR3 sequence is 14 residues long. CDR3 region: CASSPTSSNTEAFF. For the CDR3, the DNA is TGTGCCAGCAGTCCAACTTCATCTAACACTGAAGCTTTCTTT.

This clonotype showed up just a few times. The V call is TRBV7-2, the J call TRBJ2-1; D not certain. CDR1 is SGHTA, CDR2 FQGNSA, per germline. This CDR3 has 13 amino acids. V was cut by 5 bases and J by 4 bases, with 9 bases left in between. As DNA, the CDR3 is TGTGCCAGCAGCCCTGGGATGTACAATGAGCAGTTCTTC. Its protein product is CASSPGMYNEQFF.